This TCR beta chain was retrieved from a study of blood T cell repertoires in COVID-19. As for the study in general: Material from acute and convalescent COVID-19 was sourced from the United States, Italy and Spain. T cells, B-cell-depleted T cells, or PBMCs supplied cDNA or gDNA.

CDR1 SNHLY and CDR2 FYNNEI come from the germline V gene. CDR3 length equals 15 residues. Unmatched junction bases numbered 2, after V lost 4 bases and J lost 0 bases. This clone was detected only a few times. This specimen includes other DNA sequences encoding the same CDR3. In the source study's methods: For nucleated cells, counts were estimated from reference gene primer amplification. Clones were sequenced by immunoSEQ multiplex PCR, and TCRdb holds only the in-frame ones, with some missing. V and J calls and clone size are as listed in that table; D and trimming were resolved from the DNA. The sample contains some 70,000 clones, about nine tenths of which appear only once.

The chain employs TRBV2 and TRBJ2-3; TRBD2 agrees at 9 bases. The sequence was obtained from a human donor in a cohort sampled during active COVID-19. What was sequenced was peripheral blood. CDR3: CASSAGTSSTDTQYF. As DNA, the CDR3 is TGTGCCAGCAGTGCGGGGACTAGCAGCACAGATACGCAGTATTTT.